This is a list of T cell receptor beta chains from one sample in a study of early T cells in non-severe SARS-CoV-2 infection. TCRdb re-called the 5' RACE reads through MiXCR, storing one row per CDR3 protein. The sample holds 30,000 to 35,000 distinct CDR3 sequences, approximately 4.3% seen once. Sequences were obtained from whole blood. These receptor sequences come from an adult who was a healthcare worker with PCR-confirmed SARS-CoV-2 infection or an uninfected control (not recorded which). The CDR3 runs from the conserved cysteine through the conserved F or W. The D gene is left open where the match is weak. Rows give clone size only sometimes, using once, few, many, or a class for an expanded clone.

CASSQGANTGELFF	TGTGCCAGCAGTCAGGGGGCGAACACCGGGGAGCTGTTTTTT	many	TRBD1	TRBV6-1	TRBJ2-2
CASSDSTSGGANEQFF	TGTGCCAGCAGTGACTCGACTAGCGGGGGGGCCAATGAGCAGTTCTTC	many	TRBD2	TRBV6-4	TRBJ2-1
CASSSDDSYNEQFF	TGTGCCAGCAGCTCCGACGACTCCTACAATGAGCAGTTCTTC	few	NA	TRBV11-3	TRBJ2-1
CASSPGTVGDEQYF	TGCGCCAGCAGCCCCGGGACAGTGGGAGACGAGCAGTACTTC	many	TRBD1	TRBV5-1	TRBJ2-7
CSVEALTGGRETQYF	TGCAGCGTTGAAGCTTTGACAGGGGGCAGAGAGACCCAGTACTTC	many	TRBD1	TRBV29-1	TRBJ2-5
CASSSSSEQYF	TGTGCCAGCAGTTCCTCGTCCGAGCAGTACTTC	NA	NA	TRBV2	TRBJ2-7
CSVRDGLNNEQFF	TGCAGCGTCCGGGACGGCCTGAACAATGAGCAGTTCTTC	many	NA	TRBV29-1	TRBJ2-1
CASTRGAGGPIGELFF	TGTGCCAGCACCCGAGGAGCGGGAGGGCCCATCGGGGAGCTGTTTTTT	many	TRBD2	TRBV2	TRBJ2-2
CSVTLAGRGDTQYF	TGCAGCGTAACCCTAGCGGGCCGGGGAGATACGCAGTATTTT	many	TRBD2	TRBV29-1	TRBJ2-3
CASSPGTSGSGADTQYF	TGTGCCAGCAGCCCTGGGACTAGCGGGAGTGGGGCAGATACGCAGTATTTT	many	TRBD2	TRBV7-8	TRBJ2-3
CASSQEAGSVQPQHF	TGTGCCAGCAGCCAAGAAGCAGGGTCGGTTCAGCCCCAGCATTTT	many	NA	TRBV3-1	TRBJ1-5
CASSRSPGTGGSHYGYTF	TGTGCCAGCAGCCGATCCCCCGGGACAGGGGGCTCACACTATGGCTACACCTTC	many	TRBD1	TRBV6-6	TRBJ1-2
CASSSGRGRELFF	TGTGCCAGCAGCTCGGGAAGGGGCCGGGAGCTGTTTTTT	many	NA	TRBV6-6	TRBJ2-2
CASSIGPTGGQPQHF	TGTGCCAGTAGTATCGGCCCGACAGGGGGACAGCCCCAGCATTTT	many	TRBD1	TRBV19	TRBJ1-5
CATSDFAENEQFF	TGTGCCACCAGTGATTTTGCGGAGAATGAGCAGTTCTTC	many	NA	TRBV24-1	TRBJ2-1
CASSLASGRDGDEQFF	TGTGCCAGCAGTTTAGCATCGGGACGGGACGGGGATGAGCAGTTCTTC	many	NA	TRBV28	TRBJ2-1
CASSFRGGTEAFF	TGTGCCAGCAGCTTCAGGGGAGGTACTGAAGCTTTCTTT	many	NA	TRBV7-6	TRBJ1-1
CASSLQGFADTQYF	TGTGCCAGCAGCCTACAGGGGTTCGCAGATACGCAGTATTTT	many	TRBD1	TRBV3-1	TRBJ2-3
CASSEGRVLNTEAFF	TGCGCCAGCAGTGAAGGGAGGGTATTGAACACTGAAGCTTTCTTT	many	NA	TRBV10-2	TRBJ1-1
CASSQDPMGTGVNYGYTF	TGCGCCAGCAGCCAAGATCCTATGGGGACAGGGGTGAACTATGGCTACACCTTC	many	TRBD1	TRBV4-1	TRBJ1-2
CASSGQVGFEQYF	TGTGCCAGCAGTGGTCAGGTGGGCTTTGAGCAGTACTTC	few	NA	TRBV12-3/TRBV12-4	TRBJ2-7
CASSIFPGRNYEQYF	TGTGCCAGCAGTATTTTTCCGGGACGGAATTACGAGCAGTACTTC	NA	NA	TRBV28	TRBJ2-7
CASRVRTPYEQYF	TGTGCCAGCAGGGTACGGACACCATACGAGCAGTACTTC	many	NA	TRBV2	TRBJ2-7
CASKMNRGVHYGYTF	TGTGCCAGCAAGATGAACAGGGGCGTACACTATGGCTACACCTTC	NA	TRBD1	TRBV12-3/TRBV12-4	TRBJ1-2
CASSRTANSNQPQHF	TGTGCCAGCAGCCGGACAGCGAATAGCAATCAGCCCCAGCATTTT	many	NA	TRBV12-3/TRBV12-4	TRBJ1-5
CSARDQVGTDTQYF	TGCAGTGCTAGGGACCAGGTCGGCACAGATACGCAGTATTTT	many	NA	TRBV20-1	TRBJ2-3
CASSPKTGLEAFF	TGTGCCAGCAGCCCTAAGACGGGGCTTGAAGCTTTCTTT	many	NA	TRBV3-1	TRBJ1-1
CASIRLTRGEQFF	TGTGCCAGCATCAGATTAACTAGGGGTGAGCAGTTCTTC	many	NA	TRBV6-1	TRBJ2-1
CASRLSRLQTQYF	TGTGCCAGCAGACTTAGTCGGTTGCAGACCCAGTACTTC	NA	NA	TRBV11-2	TRBJ2-5
CASSFPLGLGGSTGELFF	TGTGCCAGCAGTTTTCCCCTTGGACTAGGTGGGAGCACCGGGGAGCTGTTTTTT	NA	TRBD2	TRBV12-3/TRBV12-4	TRBJ2-2
CASSLRQLEETQYF	TGTGCCAGCAGCCTCCGGCAGCTCGAGGAGACCCAGTACTTC	many	NA	TRBV11-2	TRBJ2-5
CASSSLRLFLYTQYF	TGTGCCAGCAGTTCCTTAAGACTGTTCCTATATACGCAGTATTTT	NA	NA	TRBV28	TRBJ2-3
CASSWTGVYNEQFF	TGTGCCAGCAGCTGGACAGGGGTCTACAATGAGCAGTTCTTC	many	TRBD1	TRBV7-9	TRBJ2-1
CATAGTGFGTEAFF	TGTGCCACAGCCGGGACAGGGTTTGGAACTGAAGCTTTCTTT	many	TRBD1	TRBV10-3	TRBJ1-1
CSARVLATDYGYTF	TGCAGTGCTAGAGTCCTGGCGACAGATTATGGCTACACCTTC	many	NA	TRBV20-1	TRBJ1-2
CASSLADRAHGYTF	TGTGCCAGCAGCCTCGCGGACAGGGCCCATGGCTACACCTTC	many	TRBD1	TRBV3-1	TRBJ1-2
CASSSPNLGGRSSYEQYF	TGTGCCAGTAGTTCACCAAACCTCGGGGGTCGAAGCTCCTACGAGCAGTACTTC	many	NA	TRBV19	TRBJ2-7
CSVITSSTDTQYF	TGCAGTGTCATAACCTCTAGCACAGATACGCAGTATTTT	many	NA	TRBV20-1	TRBJ2-3
CASTLVGGGETQYF	TGTGCCAGCACCCTCGTGGGCGGCGGGGAGACCCAGTACTTC	many	NA	TRBV5-5	TRBJ2-5
CSAAGLAVNTGELFF	TGCAGCGCGGCGGGACTAGCGGTAAACACCGGGGAGCTGTTTTTT	many	TRBD2	TRBV29-1	TRBJ2-2
CASMTGAPYEQYF	TGTGCCAGCATGACCGGGGCACCCTACGAGCAGTACTTC	many	NA	TRBV6-5	TRBJ2-7
CASSLEGQDYEQYF	TGCGCCAGCAGCTTGGAGGGACAAGACTACGAGCAGTACTTC	NA	NA	TRBV5-1	TRBJ2-7
CASSQGFSGANVLTF	TGTGCCAGCAGCCAGGGTTTCTCTGGGGCCAACGTCCTGACTTTC	few	NA	TRBV3-1	TRBJ2-6
CASSLTGPSYEQYF	TGCGCCAGCAGCTTAACTGGGCCGTCCTACGAGCAGTACTTC	many	NA	TRBV5-1	TRBJ2-7
CSAIPGLGANVLTF	TGCAGTGCTATCCCAGGGCTAGGGGCCAACGTCCTGACTTTC	many	NA	TRBV20-1	TRBJ2-6
CSAAVGTGRTEAFF	TGCAGTGCAGCCGTCGGGACAGGGAGAACTGAAGCTTTCTTT	many	TRBD1	TRBV20-1	TRBJ1-1
CASSHPRTGPRGNQPQHF	TGTGCCAGCAGCCACCCCCGGACAGGGCCTAGGGGCAATCAGCCCCAGCATTTT	NA	TRBD1	TRBV3-1	TRBJ1-5
CASHGLGKDEQYF	TGCGCCAGCCACGGTTTAGGGAAGGACGAGCAGTACTTC	few	NA	TRBV4-1	TRBJ2-7